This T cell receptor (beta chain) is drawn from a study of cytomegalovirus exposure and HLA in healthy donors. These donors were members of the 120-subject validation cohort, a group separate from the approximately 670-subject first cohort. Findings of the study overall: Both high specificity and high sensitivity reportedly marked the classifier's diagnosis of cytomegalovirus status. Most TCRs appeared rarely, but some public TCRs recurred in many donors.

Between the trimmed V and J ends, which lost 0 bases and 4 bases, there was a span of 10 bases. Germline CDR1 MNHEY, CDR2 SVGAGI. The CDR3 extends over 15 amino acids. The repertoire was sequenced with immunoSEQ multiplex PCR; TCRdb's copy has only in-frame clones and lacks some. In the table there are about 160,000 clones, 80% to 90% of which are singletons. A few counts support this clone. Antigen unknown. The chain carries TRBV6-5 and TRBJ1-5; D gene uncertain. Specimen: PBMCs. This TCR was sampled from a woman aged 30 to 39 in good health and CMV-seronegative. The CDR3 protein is CASSYSSTTNQPQHF. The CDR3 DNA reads TGTGCCAGCAGTTACTCGAGCACAACAAATCAGCCCCAGCATTTT.